This T cell receptor (beta chain) was profiled in a study of CD8 T cells in ankylosing spondylitis. Study-wide results and limits: Before this, some motif variants had been reported in reactive arthritis synovial fluid and blood. Disease-linked clones reportedly concentrated significantly in matched ankylosing spondylitis synovial fluid. The study identified a TCR beta motif of eight highly homologous variants that appeared characteristic of ankylosing spondylitis blood. Peripheral blood samples showed relatively rare disease-linked clones, and these clones were CD8+.

Researchers built TCR beta libraries using quantitative 5'-RACE with molecular barcodes. One entry per CDR3 protein, called by TCRdb with MiXCR from the 5' RACE reads. The data hold approximately 400,000 distinct CDR3 sequences, with roughly a sixth observed a single time. About this clonotype itself: Its antigen is undetermined.

The CDR3 totals 13 residues. Germline CDR1 DFQATT, CDR2 SNEGSKA (reference sequence). The ends lost 0 bases at V and 10 bases at J; junction bases unmatched: 8. This chain uses TRBV20-1 with TRBJ1-2; 7 nucleotides agree with TRBD1. The receptor comes from a male donor with ankylosing spondylitis. Sequenced: blood, either unsorted or a sorted T cell fraction (not recorded which). CDR3 sequence: CSARDQTGFDYTF. The CDR3 bases are TGCAGTGCTAGAGACCAGACAGGGTTCGACTACACCTTC.